Presented here are 14 T cell receptor beta chains from one specimen sequenced in a study of patients and donors after allogeneic stem cell transplantation. TCRdb processed the RT-PCR reads anew with MiXCR; each CDR3 protein has one entry. In the table there are about 160,000 distinct CDR3 sequences, over 30% of which are singletons. The sequenced material came from blood, either unsorted or a sorted T cell fraction (not recorded which). The receptors were gathered from a human donor who was either an allogeneic HSCT recipient or a stem cell or donor lymphocyte infusion donor (not recorded which). It is not recorded whose cells these are; they may come from a transplant donor.

The chain uses TRBV12-3 or TRBV12-4 and TRBJ2-5; 10 nucleotides agree with TRBD1. J was trimmed by 5 bases and V by 6 bases; bases with no gene match: 6. This CDR3 region has 14 residues. CDR3 DNA sequence: TGTGCCAGCAGGTACCGGGACAGGGGTGAGACCCAGTACTTC. As protein: CASRYRDRGETQYF.

This chain uses TRBV5-1 with TRBJ1-1, with D possibly TRBD1 on 6 matching bases. V shed 2 bases and J shed 1 base, with 12 bases lying between them. The CDR3 runs 15 residues. The V gene's germline CDR1 is SGHRS and CDR2 YFSETQ. The chain's CDR3 is CASSFPGHQNTEAFF. CDR3 coding DNA: TGCGCCAGCAGCTTCCCGGGACACCAGAACACTGAAGCTTTCTTT.

The chain uses TRBV20-1 and TRBJ1-1; D is perhaps TRBD1 (6 bases). Germline CDR1 DFQATT, CDR2 SNEGSKA (reference sequence). CDR3 length: 14 amino acids. Trimming cost V 6 bases and J 0 bases, with 14 bases left between them. In nucleotides, the CDR3 is TGCAGTGCGGACCCGGACAGCCTGAACACTGAAGCTTTCTTT. This gives the protein CSADPDSLNTEAFF.

The gene calls are TRBV6-5 and TRBJ2-2, with 12 bases aligning to TRBD1. The CDR3 is 14 amino acids. Germline assignment: CDR1 MNHEY and CDR2 SVGAGI. V shed 6 bases and J 9 bases; nucleotides not matched to a gene: 5. This CDR3 reads CASSRGQGAWELFF. The CDR3 DNA reads TGTGCCAGCAGCAGGGGACAGGGGGCTTGGGAGCTGTTTTTT.

A few counts support this clonotype. The rearrangement links TRBV9 to TRBJ1-3, with TRBD1 matching over 7 bases. V was pared by 4 bases and J by 0 bases, with 4 bases of the junction left unmatched. This CDR3 region has 15 residues. Germline loops: CDR1 SGDLS, CDR2 YYNGEE. In nucleotides, the CDR3 is TGTGCCAGCAGCAGCAGGGACAGCTCTGGAAACACCATATATTTT. The encoded protein is CASSSRDSSGNTIYF.

The CDR3 sequence is CAISQGATDTQYF. CDR3 DNA sequence: TGTGCCATCAGCCAGGGGGCAACAGATACGCAGTATTTT. The V call is TRBV10-3, the J call TRBJ2-3, with 8 bases aligning to TRBD1. The CDR3 length is 13 residues. The J segment lost 3 bases and the V segment lost 6 bases, leaving 2 bases of the junction unmatched. From germline, CDR1 is ENHRY and CDR2 SYGVKD.

This clonotype appeared a few times. This CDR3 is CATSRPGRRGYTF. DNA of the CDR3: TGTGCCACCAGCAGGCCGGGCCGGAGGGGCTACACCTTC. This rearrangement joins TRBV15 to TRBJ1-2; D is unclear. The CDR3 spans 13 residues. Trimming pared 3 bases from V and 8 bases from J, leaving 13 bases between. Per the germline V gene, CDR1 is LNHNV and CDR2 is YYDKDF (reference sequence).

V and J are TRBV4-2 and TRBJ2-3; TRBD2 matches at 9 bases. With 0 bases clipped from V and 5 bases from J, the junction kept 12 bases outside the gene matches. This CDR3 has 18 amino acids. From germline, CDR1 is LGHNA and CDR2 YNFKEQ. This CDR3 reads CASSQDFGTGTSQDTQYF. In nucleotides, the CDR3 is TGTGCCAGCAGCCAAGATTTTGGGACCGGGACTAGCCAAGATACGCAGTATTTT.

The rearrangement joins TRBV7-9 to TRBJ2-1; TRBD2 is a possible D gene (5 bases). Germline V CDR1 and CDR2: SEHNR, FQNEAQ (reference sequence). The germline V and J ends were trimmed by 5 bases and 0 bases, with 17 bases remaining between them. The CDR3 covers 17 residues. For the CDR3, the DNA is TGTGCCAGCAGCCACCCAGCAGGCGAGGGCTCCTACAATGAGCAGTTCTTC. Translating it yields CASSHPAGEGSYNEQFF.

In its sample, this clonotype was seen a few times. This chain connects TRBV12-3 or TRBV12-4 to TRBJ1-1, with 7 bases lining up with TRBD1. V was pared by 3 bases and J by 4 bases, with 5 bases of the junction left unmatched. CDR3 length: 14 amino acids. CDR3 loop: CASSFEAGGTEAFF. DNA for the CDR3: TGTGCCAGCAGTTTCGAGGCAGGGGGCACTGAAGCTTTCTTT.

This clonotype has more than one count but fewer than ten. This sequence joins TRBV9 and TRBJ1-6; D perhaps matches TRBD1 (5 bases). CDR1 is SGDLS, CDR2 YYNGEE, per germline. CDR3 length: 15 amino acids. V was pared by 6 bases and J by 7 bases, with 17 bases between. CDR3 DNA sequence: TGTGCCAGCAACCCGGGGCGAACAGAGAATTCACCCCTCCACTTT. This gives the protein CASNPGRTENSPLHF.

The chain combines TRBV20-1 with TRBJ1-2; D gene unclear. The CDR3 loop spans 14 amino acids. The V end was cut by 2 bases, the J end by 4 bases, with 14 bases between. From germline, CDR1 is DFQATT and CDR2 SNEGSKA (reference sequence). CDR3 coding DNA: TGCAGTGCTAGAAGGCACAAGACCCGCTATGGCTACACCTTC. Residues: CSARRHKTRYGYTF.

CDR3 region: CASRSGLSNQPQHF. As DNA, the CDR3 is TGTGCCAGCAGGTCGGGACTTAGCAATCAGCCCCAGCATTTT. The rearrangement uses TRBV27 and TRBJ1-5; the D gene is possibly TRBD1 (5 bases). The CDR3 is made up of 14 amino acids. Germline assignment: CDR1 MNHEY and CDR2 SMNVEV (reference sequence). V lost 6 bases and J lost 0, with 9 bases in between.

In its sample, this clonotype ranks as medium-sized. The chain combines TRBV20-1 with TRBJ1-5; D gene unclear. CDR1 and CDR2 (germline): DFQATT, SNEGSKA (reference sequence). V was pared by 2 bases and J by 0 bases, with 8 bases between. The CDR3 runs 14 residues. For the CDR3, the DNA is TGCAGTGCTAGACTGCACCATAGCAATCAGCCCCAGCATTTT. As protein: CSARLHHSNQPQHF.